This T cell receptor beta chain emerged from a study of blood T cell repertoires in COVID-19. The CDR3 sequence is 16 residues long. The germline V gene has CDR1 SGHRS and CDR2 YFSETQ. Trimming removed 4 bases from V and 7 bases from J; junction bases left unmatched: 11. Per the original data handling: Researchers report that nucleated cell counts were estimated from reference gene primer amplification. Here immunoSEQ multiplex PCR was the method, and the copy in TCRdb shows in-frame clones only, minus some. V, J and clone size derive from that table, while D and trimming were established from the DNA sequence. The profile shows about 68,000 clones, 91% of them singletons.

The clonotype comes from a man in his forties with COVID-19, enrolled during active disease. What was sequenced was peripheral blood. The V gene is TRBV5-1, the J gene TRBJ2-7, with 13 bases matching TRBD2. Here the CDR3 DNA reads TGCGCCAGCAGCCTAGAACTAGCGGGGGGGCTGAGGGAGCAGTACTTC. This gives the protein CASSLELAGGLREQYF.